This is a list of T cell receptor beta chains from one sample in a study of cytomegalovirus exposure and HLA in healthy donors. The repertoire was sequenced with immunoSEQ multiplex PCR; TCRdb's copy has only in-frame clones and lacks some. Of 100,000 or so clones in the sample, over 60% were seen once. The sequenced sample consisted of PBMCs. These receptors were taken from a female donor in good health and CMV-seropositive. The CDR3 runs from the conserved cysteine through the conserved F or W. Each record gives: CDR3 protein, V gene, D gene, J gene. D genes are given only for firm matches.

CDR3 protein: CASSFQGRDSPLHF
V gene: TRBV18
D gene: -
J gene: TRBJ1-6

CDR3 protein: CASSPRGHAKNIQYF
V gene: TRBV7-8
D gene: TRBD1
J gene: TRBJ2-4

CDR3 protein: CASSLVQTLNQPQHF
V gene: TRBV7-2
D gene: -
J gene: TRBJ1-5

CDR3 protein: CASSLGVASGAAETQYF
V gene: TRBV5-1
D gene: TRBD2
J gene: TRBJ2-5

CDR3 protein: CASSQKRGGTDTQYF
V gene: TRBV14
D gene: TRBD2
J gene: TRBJ2-3

CDR3 protein: CASSPRLIAGRRQETQYF
V gene: TRBV5-1
D gene: TRBD2
J gene: TRBJ2-5

CDR3 protein: CARSLIRGPGLAVQETQYF
V gene: TRBV5-3
D gene: TRBD2
J gene: TRBJ2-5

CDR3 protein: CASSELSHQIAEPGELFF
V gene: TRBV10-2
D gene: -
J gene: TRBJ2-2

CDR3 protein: CASSPAQEYGYTF
V gene: TRBV18
D gene: -
J gene: TRBJ1-2

CDR3 protein: CASSSSGRALNEQFF
V gene: TRBV5-1
D gene: TRBD2
J gene: TRBJ2-1

CDR3 protein: CASSFLESYEQYF
V gene: TRBV5-1
D gene: -
J gene: TRBJ2-7

CDR3 protein: CASSSKRGGSYEQYF
V gene: TRBV7-2
D gene: TRBD2
J gene: TRBJ2-7

CDR3 protein: CASSQDGFGTPGQPQHF
V gene: TRBV4-2
D gene: -
J gene: TRBJ1-5

CDR3 protein: CATSRVERVTQYF
V gene: TRBV15
D gene: -
J gene: TRBJ2-3

CDR3 protein: CASSLPDSETEAFF
V gene: TRBV28
D gene: -
J gene: TRBJ1-1

CDR3 protein: CASSQGASGGARTDTQYF
V gene: TRBV4-2
D gene: TRBD2
J gene: TRBJ2-3

CDR3 protein: CSVERNRGLRSYNEQFF
V gene: TRBV29-1
D gene: TRBD1
J gene: TRBJ2-1

CDR3 protein: CASSLLTSGVGSTGELFF
V gene: TRBV18
D gene: TRBD2
J gene: TRBJ2-2

CDR3 protein: CASSLDPAGVQETQYF
V gene: TRBV5-1
D gene: TRBD2
J gene: TRBJ2-5

CDR3 protein: CASSFGTDQPQHF
V gene: TRBV5-1
D gene: -
J gene: TRBJ1-5

CDR3 protein: CAWGGLETQYF
V gene: TRBV30
D gene: -
J gene: TRBJ2-5

CDR3 protein: CASSPAAGVADTQYF
V gene: TRBV18
D gene: -
J gene: TRBJ2-3

CDR3 protein: CASSLGQGTPLHF
V gene: TRBV7-3
D gene: TRBD1
J gene: TRBJ1-6

CDR3 protein: CASSRQGASTEAFF
V gene: TRBV7-6
D gene: TRBD1
J gene: TRBJ1-1

CDR3 protein: CASSTRTGDVPQHF
V gene: TRBV6-5
D gene: TRBD1
J gene: TRBJ1-5

CDR3 protein: CASNMNGGRGGYTF
V gene: TRBV2
D gene: -
J gene: TRBJ1-2

CDR3 protein: CATSKRAGSTDTQYF
V gene: TRBV15
D gene: -
J gene: TRBJ2-3

CDR3 protein: CASSPRGGTEAFF
V gene: TRBV6-5
D gene: -
J gene: TRBJ1-1